This section outlines one T cell receptor (beta chain) sequence together with its context. These data originate in a study of blood T cell repertoires in COVID-19. Study-level information: Collection of acute and convalescent COVID-19 samples took place in the United States, Italy and Spain. From T cells, B-cell-depleted T cells, or PBMCs came the material, which was cDNA or gDNA.

The CDR3 sequence is 11 residues long. The germline V gene has CDR1 MDHEN and CDR2 SYDVKM. Trimming took 5 bases from V and 3 from J, leaving 4 bases between them. Authors' analysis steps: Amplification of reference gene primers provided the estimated nucleated cell counts. The method was immunoSEQ multiplex PCR; TCRdb's version includes in-frame clones alone and lacks a portion of them. The D gene and trimming were derived from the DNA, and the V and J assignments and clone size from that table. The sample lists over 200,000 clones; 88% were seen once. The sequencing sample was made of peripheral blood. The sequence was collected from an older woman with acute or convalescent COVID-19. The rearrangement joins TRBV28 to TRBJ1-2; D is uncertain. CDR3 DNA sequence: TGTGCCAGCAGTCTTCACTATGGCTACACCTTC. It encodes CASSLHYGYTF.